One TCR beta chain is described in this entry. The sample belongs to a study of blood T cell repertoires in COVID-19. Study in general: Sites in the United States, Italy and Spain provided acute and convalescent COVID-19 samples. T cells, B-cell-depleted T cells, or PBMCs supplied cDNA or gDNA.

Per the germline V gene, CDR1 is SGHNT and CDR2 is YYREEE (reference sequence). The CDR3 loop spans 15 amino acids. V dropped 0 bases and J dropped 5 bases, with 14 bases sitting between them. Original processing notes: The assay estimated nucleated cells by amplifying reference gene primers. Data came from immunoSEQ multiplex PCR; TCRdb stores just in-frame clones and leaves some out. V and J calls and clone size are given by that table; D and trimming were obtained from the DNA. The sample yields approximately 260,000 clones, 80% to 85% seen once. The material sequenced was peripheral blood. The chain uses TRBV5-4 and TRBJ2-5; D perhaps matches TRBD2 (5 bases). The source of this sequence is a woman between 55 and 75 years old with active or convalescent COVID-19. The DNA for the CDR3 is TGTGCCAGCAGCTTGGCGGGCCTAGCCGATGAGACCCAGTACTTC. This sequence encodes CASSLAGLADETQYF.